Listed below are T cell receptor beta chains from one sample, sequenced in a study of cytomegalovirus exposure and HLA in healthy donors. Using immunoSEQ multiplex PCR, the repertoire was profiled, and TCRdb retains in-frame clones only, with some absent. The sample yields 150,000 to 200,000 clones, approximately 84% seen once. Sequenced input: PBMCs. The receptors come from a boy younger than 18 in good health and CMV-seronegative. CDR3s include the opening cysteine and the closing phenylalanine or tryptophan. A D gene is named only where the DNA matches it firmly. Size is omitted from some rows. Given values are once, few, many or a class for expanded clones.

>.|TRBJ2-7|TRBV7-8|.
CASSLNLLEQYF
TGTGCCAGCAGCTTAAATCTACTCGAGCAGTACTTC
>.|TRBJ1-1|TRBV6-6|.
CASRQQGPTEAFF
TGTGCCAGCAGACAACAGGGACCCACTGAAGCTTTCTTT
>TRBD2|TRBJ2-7|TRBV7-2|.
CASSASSGVTYEQYF
TGTGCCAGCAGCGCCTCTAGCGGGGTCACCTACGAGCAGTACTTC
>TRBD2|TRBJ2-2|TRBV6-5|few
CASSYTGTSAGELFF
TGTGCCAGCAGTTATACCGGGACTAGCGCCGGGGAGCTGTTTTTT
>.|TRBJ1-1|TRBV19|.
CASLPPGSEVTEAFF
TGTGCCAGTCTACCCCCGGGGAGCGAAGTCACTGAAGCTTTCTTT
>.|TRBJ1-4|TRBV6-6|.
CASSYEKVDFEKLFF
TGTGCCAGCAGTTATGAGAAAGTGGACTTCGAAAAACTGTTTTTT
>TRBD2|TRBJ2-1|TRBV5-4|.
CASSLEAAGGTLFF
TGTGCCAGCAGCTTGGAAGCTGCGGGGGGGACTTTGTTCTTC
>.|TRBJ2-2|TRBV27|once
CASSLRGTNTGELFF
TGTGCCAGCAGTTTACGGGGTACGAACACCGGGGAGCTGTTTTTT
>.|TRBJ1-1|TRBV5-6|.
CASSPGHLNTEAFF
TGTGCCAGCAGCCCAGGACACCTGAACACTGAAGCTTTCTTT
>TRBD1|TRBJ2-7|TRBV5-1|.
CASSLGTGYEQYF
TGCGCCAGCAGCTTGGGGACAGGCTACGAGCAGTACTTC
>TRBD1|TRBJ1-2|TRBV10-3|.
CAIKAGGDYGYTF
TGTGCCATCAAAGCAGGGGGCGACTATGGCTACACCTTC
>.|TRBJ2-4|TRBV7-2|.
CASTRYGGIQYF
TGTGCCAGCACCCGCTACGGTGGCATTCAGTACTTC
>.|TRBJ1-5|TRBV7-2|.
CASNRGGFGNQPQHF
TGTGCCAGCAACCGGGGAGGGTTCGGCAATCAGCCCCAGCATTTT
>TRBD1|TRBJ2-7|TRBV27|.
CASSRPGTGETYEQYF
TGTGCCAGCAGTCGTCCCGGGACAGGGGAAACCTACGAGCAGTACTTC
>.|TRBJ2-7|TRBV4-3|.
CASSPSQGGYEQYF
TGCGCCAGCAGCCCCTCCCAGGGGGGCTACGAGCAGTACTTC
>.|TRBJ2-7|TRBV2|.
CASKFLGYEQYF
TGTGCCAGCAAGTTCCTAGGCTACGAGCAGTACTTC
>TRBD1|TRBJ1-3|TRBV5-1|.
CASSGDRAYGNTIYF
TGCGCCAGCAGCGGGGACAGGGCTTACGGAAACACCATATATTTT
>.|TRBJ2-7|TRBV4-3|few
CASSQDQSDYYEQYF
TGCGCCAGCAGCCAAGATCAATCAGACTACTACGAGCAGTACTTC
>TRBD1|TRBJ2-1|TRBV2|few
CASAGTGGNEQFF
TGTGCCAGCGCCGGGACAGGGGGGAATGAGCAGTTCTTC
>TRBD1|TRBJ1-2|TRBV28|.
CASSLTRGRYGYTF
TGTGCCAGCAGTTTAACTAGGGGGCGGTATGGCTACACCTTC
>.|TRBJ1-1|TRBV27|.
CASSFGRSAFF
TGTGCCAGCAGTTTTGGCAGGTCTGCTTTCTTT
>.|TRBJ1-4|TRBV11-3|.
CASSWGGRFEKLFF
TGTGCCAGCAGCTGGGGGGGGAGGTTTGAAAAACTGTTTTTT
>.|TRBJ2-7|TRBV7-9|once
CASSLAPREQYF
TGTGCCAGCAGCTTAGCCCCTCGGGAGCAGTACTTC
>.|TRBJ1-1|TRBV11-2|.
CASSQSSERNTEAFF
TGTGCCAGCAGCCAGTCGTCGGAGAGGAACACTGAAGCTTTCTTT
>.|TRBJ1-1|TRBV27|.
CASSLVRNTEAFF
TGTGCCAGCAGTTTAGTCAGGAACACTGAAGCTTTCTTT
>.|TRBJ2-2|TRBV5-1|.
CASSPPGNRANGELFF
TGCGCCAGCAGCCCCCCCGGTAACAGGGCGAACGGGGAGCTGTTTTTT
>.|TRBJ2-2|TRBV6-5|.
CASSYWRGAGELFF
TGTGCCAGCAGTTACTGGAGGGGAGCCGGGGAGCTGTTTTTT
>.|TRBJ2-7|TRBV6-5|.
CASSYLEGGGEQYF
TGTGCCAGCAGTTACTTGGAGGGGGGGGGCGAGCAGTACTTC
>.|TRBJ1-1|TRBV6-5|.
CATTGLGPNTEAFF
TGTGCCACCACAGGTTTGGGGCCTAACACTGAAGCTTTCTTT
>.|TRBJ1-2|TRBV5-6|.
CASSLTQGFNYGYTF
TGTGCCAGCAGCCTTACCCAGGGTTTTAACTATGGCTACACCTTC
>.|TRBJ2-5|TRBV2|.
CASSVAGSGETQYF
TGTGCCAGCAGTGTTGCGGGCAGCGGAGAGACCCAGTACTTC
>.|TRBJ1-5|TRBV5-1|.
CASSLEGGNQPQHF
TGCGCCAGCAGCTTAGAGGGCGGCAATCAGCCCCAGCATTTT
>TRBD2|TRBJ2-1|TRBV7-6|once
CASSLPDSGGASYNEQFF
TGTGCCAGCAGCTTACCAGATAGCGGGGGGGCGTCCTACAATGAGCAGTTCTTC
>TRBD1|TRBJ1-4|TRBV6-5|.
CASTRDRQNEKLFF
TGTGCCAGCACCCGGGACAGACAAAATGAAAAACTGTTTTTT
>TRBD2|TRBJ2-7|TRBV19|.
CASSISLAGSYEQYF
TGTGCCAGTAGTATTAGTCTAGCGGGTTCCTACGAGCAGTACTTC
>.|TRBJ1-4|TRBV5-5|.
CASSLGRVANEKLFF
TGTGCCAGCAGCTTGGGCAGGGTCGCTAATGAAAAACTGTTTTTT
>.|TRBJ1-2|TRBV2|.
CASSEASVIYGYTF
TGTGCCAGCAGTGAAGCGTCAGTTATCTATGGCTACACCTTC
>TRBD2|TRBJ2-3|TRBV5-6|.
CASSPGLAGGTQYF
TGTGCCAGCAGCCCGGGACTAGCGGGGGGTACGCAGTATTTT
>TRBD2|TRBJ2-2|TRBV7-8|.
CASRPSRGGGSRELFF
TGTGCCAGCAGACCGAGCCGTGGGGGGGGTTCGCGGGAGCTGTTTTTT
>TRBD1|TRBJ1-1|TRBV18|.
CASSPGQGADTEAFF
TGTGCCAGCTCACCGGGACAGGGAGCGGACACTGAAGCTTTCTTT
>.|TRBJ1-2|TRBV6-5|.
CASSPLGRGNGYTF
TGTGCCAGCAGCCCTTTGGGACGGGGGAACGGCTACACCTTC
>TRBD1|TRBJ1-1|TRBV4-3|.
CASSQGLATGIRRDTEAFF
TGCGCCAGCAGCCAAGGGCTTGCGACAGGGATTCGTCGGGACACTGAAGCTTTCTTT